What follows describes a single T cell receptor beta chain. The target of this receptor is not known. Base qualities are not provided; no much larger clone lies one nucleotide away. This specimen belongs to a study of OX40 agonist ivuxolimab in advanced cancers. Regarding the complete study: Ivuxolimab, which targeted the costimulatory receptor OX40 (CD134), was an agonistic, fully human IgG2 monoclonal antibody. Intravenous ivuxolimab was administered to patients every 2 weeks at six dose levels: 0.01, 0.1, 0.3, 1.5, 3 and 10 mg/kg. Of the roughly 50 dose-escalation patients, hepatocellular carcinoma was present in approximately 20, melanoma in some 15, renal cell carcinoma in 9 and head and neck cancer in 9. The dose-escalation cohort was 82.7% male with a mean age of roughly 62 years, ranging from roughly 20 to 80. Patients were allowed to have had prior anti-PD-1, anti-PD-L1 or anti-CTLA-4 therapy, and 40% of the dose-escalation patients had been treated with checkpoint inhibitors. Partial responses occurred in three dose-escalation patients: two with cutaneous melanoma and one with hepatocellular carcinoma. The purpose of peripheral TCRbeta sequencing was to test whether ivuxolimab changed TCR sequence diversity and led to clonal T-cell expansion. The paper covers the monotherapy dose-escalation part of the phase I ivuxolimab trial, which included N ≈ 52 patients.

Results the study describes overall, beyond this receptor: The antigen specificity of the peripheral T cells that underwent clonal expansion was not determined. At doses of 0.1 to 3.0 mg/kg, clonal expansion of both CD4+ and CD8+ T cells in blood was seen between baseline and week 6. In the 0.1-3.0 mg/kg groups, partial responders were among the patients with the lowest normalized peripheral clonal expansion, particularly in CD8+ T cells. Low levels of normalized T-cell clonal expansion were also seen in some patients who did not respond. After ivuxolimab, CD8+ T cells had more expanded clones than CD4+ T cells on average.

The trim is 2 bases for V and 2 bases for J, with a gap of 10 bases between the germline ends. From cysteine to phenylalanine, the CDR3 is 14 amino acids long. Just CDR3 DNA is preserved here, 42 bases in frame from base 1. The germline V gene (reference sequence) provides CDR1 SEHNR and CDR2 FQNEAQ. Patients with autoimmune disease history or receiving systemic immunosuppression were excluded from the trial. Peripheral blood for TCR sequencing was collected from all dose cohorts at baseline, on cycle 4 day 1, and on cycle 7 day 1. The samples were taken from a phase I, first-in-human, multicenter, open-label dose-escalation trial of ivuxolimab. Adults with locally advanced or metastatic head and neck squamous cell, hepatocellular, melanoma or renal cell carcinoma were enrolled in the trial. CD4+ and CD8+ T cells were sorted separately from peripheral blood before TCR sequencing. Genomic DNA was extracted from sorted cells for sequencing of the TCRbeta CDR3 region. The immunoSEQ Assay was used to sequence the TCRbeta CDR3 regions. What TCRdb holds here is the immuneACCESS table cut down to in-frame rearrangements. Part of the clones is not present; checked against another copy, under half of the missing clones reflect an unresolved V gene, and the others are unexplained. In all, the sample holds tens of thousands of clones, and roughly 86% of those were seen once. The ten top clones hold about 5% of the sample.

The chain uses TRBV7-9 and TRBJ2-7; the D element could tentatively be TRBD1 or TRBD2, as 5 bases agree for each. Sequenced here: CD4+ or CD8+ T cells sorted from blood, sampled in a trial of the OX40 agonist ivuxolimab. The source is an adult with an advanced solid tumor such as melanoma, head and neck, liver or kidney cancer. Read as DNA, the sequence is TGTGCCAGCAGCTTATTAGAGGGGCCCTACGAGCAGTACTTC. This gives the protein CASSLLEGPYEQYF.